What follows are 5 T cell receptor beta chains derived from one specimen sequenced in a study of response to subunit inactivated influenza vaccine. MiXCR, applied by TCRdb to the RT-PCR reads, yields one record per CDR3 protein. This repertoire shows more than 500,000 distinct CDR3 sequences, around 11% found once; its top ten account for approximately 11%. The same sample was also used in a study of T cells expressing NK-cell markers. This second study notes: Template switching by 5'RACE with UMIs generated the TCR beta cDNA.

The sample in question was PBMCs from blood, obtained on the day of vaccination. The receptors shown here come from a man over 45 who received an inactivated influenza vaccine.

The chain joins TRBV29-1 to TRBJ1-2; D is possibly TRBD1 (5 bases). The CDR3 covers 12 residues. From germline, CDR1 is SQVTM and CDR2 ANQGSEA. V lost 3 bases and J 3 bases, leaving 8 bases between the germline ends. The CDR3 region has the DNA TGCAGCGTTGATTTACAGGACTATGGCTACACCTTC. It yields the protein CSVDLQDYGYTF.

The rearrangement joins TRBV20-1 to TRBJ2-1, with 9 nucleotides matching TRBD1. The CDR3 contains 18 residues. Germline lookup yields CDR1 DFQATT and CDR2 SNEGSKA (reference sequence). The V segment lost 0 bases and the J segment 7 bases; nucleotides outside the gene matches: 16. In nucleotides, the CDR3 is TGCAGTGCTAGAGATTTACGGATGGGGGGACAGGGCTATAATGAGCAGTTCTTC. Translated, it gives CSARDLRMGGQGYNEQFF.

The rearrangement uses TRBV7-9 and TRBJ1-3; D unclear. Germline V lookup: CDR1 SEHNR, CDR2 FQNEAQ (reference sequence). This CDR3 spans 15 amino acids. V shed 1 base and J shed 3 bases, with 10 bases lying between them. The DNA for the CDR3 is TGTGCCAGCAGCTTAGAACAAGGGCTTGGAAACACCATATATTTT. It codes for CASSLEQGLGNTIYF.

The rearrangement links TRBV28 to TRBJ2-4, with D maybe TRBD1 (5 bases). The CDR3 extends over 11 amino acids. From germline, CDR1 is MDHEN and CDR2 SYDVKM. Trimming removed 7 bases from V and 7 bases from J, with 8 bases in between. CDR3 protein: CASIGANIQYF. The CDR3 DNA follows: TGTGCCAGCATTGGGGCGAACATTCAGTACTTC.

The V and J genes are TRBV29-1 and TRBJ1-2; possible D gene TRBD1, 6 bases. This CDR3 spans 14 amino acids. Germline loops: CDR1 SQVTM, CDR2 ANQGSEA. V shed 4 bases and J shed 0 bases, with 12 bases lying between them. The CDR3, as DNA: TGCAGCGTTGGGGACACCCGGACTAACTATGGCTACACCTTC. It yields the protein CSVGDTRTNYGYTF.